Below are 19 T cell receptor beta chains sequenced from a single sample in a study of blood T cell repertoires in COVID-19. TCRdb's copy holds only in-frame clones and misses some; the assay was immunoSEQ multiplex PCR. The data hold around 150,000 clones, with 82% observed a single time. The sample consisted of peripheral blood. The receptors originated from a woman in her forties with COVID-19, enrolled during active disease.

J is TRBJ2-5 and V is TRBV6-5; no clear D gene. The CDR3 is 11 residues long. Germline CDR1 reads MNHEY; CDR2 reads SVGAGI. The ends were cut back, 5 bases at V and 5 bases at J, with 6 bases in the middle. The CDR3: CASSIGETQYF. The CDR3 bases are TGTGCCAGCAGTATCGGGGAGACCCAGTACTTC.

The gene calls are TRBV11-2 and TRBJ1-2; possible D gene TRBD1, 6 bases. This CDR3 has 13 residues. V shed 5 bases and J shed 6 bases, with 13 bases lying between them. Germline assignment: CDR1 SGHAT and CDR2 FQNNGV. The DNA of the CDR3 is TGTGCCAGCAGCGCCCAGGGGTTGGATGGCTACACCTTC. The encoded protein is CASSAQGLDGYTF.

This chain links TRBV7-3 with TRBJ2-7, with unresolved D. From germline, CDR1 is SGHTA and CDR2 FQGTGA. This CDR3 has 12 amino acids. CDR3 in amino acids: CNPRSLKYEQYV. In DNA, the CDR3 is TGTAATCCCCGGAGCTTAAAGTACGAGCAGTACGTC.

CDR3 loop: CASSLNLRSGELFF. CDR3 nucleotide sequence: TGTGCCAGCAGCTTAAACTTGAGGTCCGGGGAGCTGTTTTTT. The rearrangement joins TRBV7-3 to TRBJ2-2; D remains ambiguous. There are 14 residues in the CDR3. The V gene lost 1 base and the J gene lost 6 bases, with 9 bases spanning the gap. Germline V gene lookup returns CDR1 SGHTA and CDR2 FQGTGA.

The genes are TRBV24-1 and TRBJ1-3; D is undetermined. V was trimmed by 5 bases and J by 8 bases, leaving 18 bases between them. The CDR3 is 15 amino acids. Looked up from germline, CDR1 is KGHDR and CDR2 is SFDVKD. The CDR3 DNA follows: TGTGCCACCAGTGTCCCCCCGGGAACCAGAGACACCATATATTTT. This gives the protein CATSVPPGTRDTIYF.

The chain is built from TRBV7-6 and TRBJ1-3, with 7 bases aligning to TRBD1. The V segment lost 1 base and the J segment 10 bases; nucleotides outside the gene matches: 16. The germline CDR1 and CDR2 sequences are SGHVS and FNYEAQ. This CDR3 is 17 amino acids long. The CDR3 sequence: CASSLVVSGQKTETIYF. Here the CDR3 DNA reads TGTGCCAGCAGCTTAGTAGTGTCGGGACAGAAGACTGAGACCATATATTTT.

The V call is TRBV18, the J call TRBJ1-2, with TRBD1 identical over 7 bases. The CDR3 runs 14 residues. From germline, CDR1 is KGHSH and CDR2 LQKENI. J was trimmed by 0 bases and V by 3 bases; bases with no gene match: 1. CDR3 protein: CASSPDRSNYGYTF. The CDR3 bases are TGTGCCAGCTCACCGGACAGGTCTAACTATGGCTACACCTTC. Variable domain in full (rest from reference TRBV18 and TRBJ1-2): NAGVMQNPRHLVRRRGQEARLRCSPMKGHSHVYWYRQLPEEGLKFMVYLQKENIIDESGMPKERFSAEFPKEGPSILRIQQVVRGDSAAYFCASSPDRSNYGYTFGSGTRLTVV.

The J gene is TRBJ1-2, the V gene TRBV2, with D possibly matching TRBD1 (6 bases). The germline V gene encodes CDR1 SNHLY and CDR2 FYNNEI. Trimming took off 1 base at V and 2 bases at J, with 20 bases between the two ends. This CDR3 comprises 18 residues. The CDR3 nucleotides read TGTGCCAGCAGTGAAGAGGTCGGGACAAGGGATGTAAACTATGGCTACACCTTC. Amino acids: CASSEEVGTRDVNYGYTF.

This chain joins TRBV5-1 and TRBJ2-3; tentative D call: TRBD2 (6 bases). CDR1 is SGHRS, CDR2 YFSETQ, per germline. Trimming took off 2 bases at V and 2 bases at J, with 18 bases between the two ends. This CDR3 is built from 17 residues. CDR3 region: CASSLGLKATFTDTQYF. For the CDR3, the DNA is TGCGCCAGCAGCTTAGGACTAAAAGCCACATTCACAGATACGCAGTATTTT.

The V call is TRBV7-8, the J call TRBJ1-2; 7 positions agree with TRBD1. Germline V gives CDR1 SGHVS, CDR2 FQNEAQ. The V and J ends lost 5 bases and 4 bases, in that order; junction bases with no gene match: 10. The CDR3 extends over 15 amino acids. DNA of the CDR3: TGTGCCAGCAGCCCACTCAGACAGGGTTCCTATGGCTACACCTTC. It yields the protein CASSPLRQGSYGYTF.

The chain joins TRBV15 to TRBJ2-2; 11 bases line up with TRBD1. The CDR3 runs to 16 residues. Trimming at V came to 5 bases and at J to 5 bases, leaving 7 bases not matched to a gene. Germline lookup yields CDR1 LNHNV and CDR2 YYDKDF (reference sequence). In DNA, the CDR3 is TGTGCCACCAGCCGAGGACAGGGGGCCGATACCGGGGAGCTGTTTTTT. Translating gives CATSRGQGADTGELFF.

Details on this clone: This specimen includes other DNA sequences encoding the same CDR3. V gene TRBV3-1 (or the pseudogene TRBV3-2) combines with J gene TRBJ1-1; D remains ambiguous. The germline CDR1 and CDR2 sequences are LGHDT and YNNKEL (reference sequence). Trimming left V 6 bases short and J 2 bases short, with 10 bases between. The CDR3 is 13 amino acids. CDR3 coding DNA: TGTGCCAGCAGTCAACCGGGTAACACTGAAGCTTTCTTT. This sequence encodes CASSQPGNTEAFF.

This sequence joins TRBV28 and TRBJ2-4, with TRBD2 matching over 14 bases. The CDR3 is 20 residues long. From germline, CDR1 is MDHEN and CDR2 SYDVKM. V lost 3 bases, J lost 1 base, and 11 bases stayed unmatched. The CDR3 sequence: CASSFIPGLAGGNAKNIQYF. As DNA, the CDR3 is TGTGCCAGCAGTTTCATCCCCGGACTAGCGGGAGGTAACGCCAAAAACATTCAGTACTTC.

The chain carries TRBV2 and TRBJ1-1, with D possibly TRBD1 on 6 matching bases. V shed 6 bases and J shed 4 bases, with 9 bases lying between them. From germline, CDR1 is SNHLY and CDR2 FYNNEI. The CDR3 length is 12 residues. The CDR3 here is CASSADSTEAFF. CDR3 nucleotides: TGTGCCAGCAGCGCGGACAGCACTGAAGCTTTCTTT.

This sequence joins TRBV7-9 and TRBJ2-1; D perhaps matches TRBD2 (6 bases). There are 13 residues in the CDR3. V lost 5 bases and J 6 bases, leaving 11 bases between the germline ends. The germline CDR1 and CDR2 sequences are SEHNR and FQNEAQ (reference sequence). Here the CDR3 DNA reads TGTGCCAGCAGCCAAGAGACTAGCAATGAGCAGTTCTTC. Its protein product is CASSQETSNEQFF.

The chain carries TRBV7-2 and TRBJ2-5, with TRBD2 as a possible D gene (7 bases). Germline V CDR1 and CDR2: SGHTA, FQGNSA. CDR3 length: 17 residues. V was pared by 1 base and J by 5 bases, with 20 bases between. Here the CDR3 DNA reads TGTGCCAGCAGCTTAGTAGGGGGGGGCTCTAGCGTGGAGACCCAGTACTTC. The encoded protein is CASSLVGGGSSVETQYF.

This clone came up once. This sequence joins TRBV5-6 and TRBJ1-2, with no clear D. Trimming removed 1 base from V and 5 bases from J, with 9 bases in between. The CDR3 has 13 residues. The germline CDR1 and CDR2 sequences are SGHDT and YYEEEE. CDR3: CASSLWEKYGYTF. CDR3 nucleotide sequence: TGTGCCAGCAGCTTGTGGGAGAAATATGGCTACACCTTC.

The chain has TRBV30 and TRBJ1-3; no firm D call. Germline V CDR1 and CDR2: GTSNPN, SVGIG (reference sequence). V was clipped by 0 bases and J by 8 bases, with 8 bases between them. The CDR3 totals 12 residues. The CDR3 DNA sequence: TGTGCCTGGAGTGTACTATGGGACACCATATATTTT. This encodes CAWSVLWDTIYF.

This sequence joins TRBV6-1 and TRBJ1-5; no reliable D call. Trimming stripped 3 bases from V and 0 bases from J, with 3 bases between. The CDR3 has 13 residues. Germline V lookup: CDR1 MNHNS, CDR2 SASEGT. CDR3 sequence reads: CASSDHSNQPQHF. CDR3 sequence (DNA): TGTGCCAGCAGTGATCATAGCAATCAGCCCCAGCATTTT.